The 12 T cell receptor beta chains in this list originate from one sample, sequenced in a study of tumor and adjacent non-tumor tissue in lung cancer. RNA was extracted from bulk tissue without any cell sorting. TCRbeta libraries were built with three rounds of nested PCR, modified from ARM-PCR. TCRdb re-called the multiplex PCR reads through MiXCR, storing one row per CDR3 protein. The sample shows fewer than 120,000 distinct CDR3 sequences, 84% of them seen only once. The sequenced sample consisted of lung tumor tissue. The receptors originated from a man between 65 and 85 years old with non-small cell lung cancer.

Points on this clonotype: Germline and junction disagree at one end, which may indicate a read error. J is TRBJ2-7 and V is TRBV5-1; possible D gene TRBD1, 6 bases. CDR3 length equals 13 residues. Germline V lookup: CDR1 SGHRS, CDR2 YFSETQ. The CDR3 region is CASSWDKSYEQYF. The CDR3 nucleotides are TGCGCCAGCAGCTGGGACAAAAGCTACGAGCAATACTTC.

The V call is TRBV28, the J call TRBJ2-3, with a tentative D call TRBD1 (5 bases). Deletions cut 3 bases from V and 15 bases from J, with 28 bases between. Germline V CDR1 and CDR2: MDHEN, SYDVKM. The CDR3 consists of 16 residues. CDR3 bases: TGTGCCAGCAGTTTTTTTCGGGTAGGGGAAACAGATATGCAATATTTT. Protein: CASSFFRVGETDMQYF.

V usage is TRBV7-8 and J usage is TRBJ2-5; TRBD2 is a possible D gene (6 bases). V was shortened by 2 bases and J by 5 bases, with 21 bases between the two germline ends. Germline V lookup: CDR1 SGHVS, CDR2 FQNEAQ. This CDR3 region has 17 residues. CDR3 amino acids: CASSLTSSGTGGETQYF. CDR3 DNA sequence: TGTGCCAGCAGCTTAACCTCGAGCGGAACTGGAGGGGAGACCCAGTACTTC.

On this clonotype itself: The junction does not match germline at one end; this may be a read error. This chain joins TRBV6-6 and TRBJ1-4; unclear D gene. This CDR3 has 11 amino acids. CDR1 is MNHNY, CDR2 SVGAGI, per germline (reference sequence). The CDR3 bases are TGTACCAGCAGAGGAGATGATAAACTGTTTTTT. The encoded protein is CTSRGDDKLFF.

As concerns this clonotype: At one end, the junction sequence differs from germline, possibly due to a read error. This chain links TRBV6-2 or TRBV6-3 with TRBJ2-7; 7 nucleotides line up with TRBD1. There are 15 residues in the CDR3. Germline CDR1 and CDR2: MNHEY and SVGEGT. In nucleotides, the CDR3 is TGTGACAGCAGTCTAGACAGGGTAAAAGACTACGAGCAGTACTTC. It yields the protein CDSSLDRVKDYEQYF.

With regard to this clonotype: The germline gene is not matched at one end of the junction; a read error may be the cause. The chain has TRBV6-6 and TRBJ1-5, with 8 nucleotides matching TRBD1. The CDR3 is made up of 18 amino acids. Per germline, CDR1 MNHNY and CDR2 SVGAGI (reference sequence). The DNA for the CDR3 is TGTGCCAGCAGTTACTCCGACAGGGGAGTAGGGAGGTCATGGCCCCACCATTTT. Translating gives CASSYSDRGVGRSWPHHF.

The CDR3 reads CASSSSWDSGNTIYF. CDR3 sequence (DNA): TGTGCCAGCAGCTCCAGCTGGGATTCTGGAAACACCATATATTTT. The chain uses TRBV11-2 and TRBJ1-3; no definite D call. The V gene lost 4 bases and the J gene lost 1 base, with 11 bases spanning the gap. This CDR3 has 15 amino acids. The germline CDR1 and CDR2 sequences are SGHAT and FQNNGV.

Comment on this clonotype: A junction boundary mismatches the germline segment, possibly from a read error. CDR3: CANSLTSGPNEQFF. CDR3 DNA: TGTGCCAACAGTTTAACTAGCGGGCCGAATGAGCAGTTCTTC. The chain has TRBV12-3 or TRBV12-4 and TRBJ2-1; TRBD2 aligns across 9 bases. The CDR3 extends over 14 amino acids.

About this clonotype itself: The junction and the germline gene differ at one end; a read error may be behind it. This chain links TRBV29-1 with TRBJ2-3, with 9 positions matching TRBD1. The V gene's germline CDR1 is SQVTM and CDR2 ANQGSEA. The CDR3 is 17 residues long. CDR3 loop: CSLLPYVTGGNTNTQYF. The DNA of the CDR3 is TGCAGCTTACTTCCATATGTGACAGGGGGGAACACAAATACGCAGTATTTT.

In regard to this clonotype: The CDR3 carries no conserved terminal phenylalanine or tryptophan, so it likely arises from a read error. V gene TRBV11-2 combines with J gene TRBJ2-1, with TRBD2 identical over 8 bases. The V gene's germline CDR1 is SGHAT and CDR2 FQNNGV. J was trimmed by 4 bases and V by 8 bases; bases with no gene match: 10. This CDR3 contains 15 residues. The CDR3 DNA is TGTGCCAGCGGGCTTAGCGGGACTCTATACAATGAGCAGTTCCTC. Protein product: CASGLSGTLYNEQFL.

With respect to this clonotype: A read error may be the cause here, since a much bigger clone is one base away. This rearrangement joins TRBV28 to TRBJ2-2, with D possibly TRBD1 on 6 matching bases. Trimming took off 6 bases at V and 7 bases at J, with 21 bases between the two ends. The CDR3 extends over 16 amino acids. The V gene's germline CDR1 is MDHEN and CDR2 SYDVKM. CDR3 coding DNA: TGTGCCAGCAGGACCCCCGGGACAAGGTCTATCGGGGAGCTGTTTTTT. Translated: CASRTPGTRSIGELFF.

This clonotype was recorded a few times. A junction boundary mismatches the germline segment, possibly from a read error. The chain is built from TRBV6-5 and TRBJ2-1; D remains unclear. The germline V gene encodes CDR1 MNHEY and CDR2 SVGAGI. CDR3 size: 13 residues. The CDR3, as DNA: TGTGCCAGCAGTGCCCGTGATGGTCATGAGCTGTTCTTC. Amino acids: CASSARDGHELFF.